This T cell receptor beta chain derives from a study of T cell responses to AZD1222 COVID-19 vaccine. TCRdb's copy holds only in-frame clones and misses some; the assay was immunoSEQ multiplex PCR. The repertoire holds about 75,000 clones, with about 91% as singletons. Remarks on this clone: Its antigen remains unknown.

Trimming left V 5 bases short and J 4 bases short, with 18 bases between. This CDR3 has 17 residues. CDR1 and CDR2 (germline): MNHEY, SMNVEV (reference sequence). Study-level findings and limits: Among those given AZD1222, only six or seven were seropositive at baseline.

The sequences come from peripheral blood, collected 28 days after the second dose of the MenACWY control vaccine. The source is an adult who received the MenACWY meningococcal vaccine as a control. The chain uses TRBV27 and TRBJ1-6; the D gene is possibly TRBD1 (5 bases). In nucleotides, the CDR3 is TGTGCCAGCAGTCCGACACTAACGACAGCATATAATTCACCCCTCCACTTT. Its translation is CASSPTLTTAYNSPLHF.